This T cell receptor beta chain was sequenced in a study of STAT5B mutations in CD4+ large granular lymphocyte leukemia. Germline lookup yields CDR1 SGHTA and CDR2 FQGNSA. The CDR3 covers 14 residues. V trimming: 3 bases; J trimming: 5 bases; junction bases outside the gene matches: 5. Assay: immunoSEQ multiplex PCR; the TCRdb copy retains only in-frame clones and omits some. The sample holds some 40,000 clones, roughly 85% seen once. This TCR derives from a human donor in good health. The chain employs TRBV7-2 and TRBJ2-3; TRBD2 aligns across 7 bases. Sequencing was done on a sample of CD4+ T cells from blood buffy coats. CDR3: CASSLVGGIDTQYF. Here the CDR3 DNA reads TGTGCCAGCAGCTTGGTGGGAGGGATAGATACGCAGTATTTT.